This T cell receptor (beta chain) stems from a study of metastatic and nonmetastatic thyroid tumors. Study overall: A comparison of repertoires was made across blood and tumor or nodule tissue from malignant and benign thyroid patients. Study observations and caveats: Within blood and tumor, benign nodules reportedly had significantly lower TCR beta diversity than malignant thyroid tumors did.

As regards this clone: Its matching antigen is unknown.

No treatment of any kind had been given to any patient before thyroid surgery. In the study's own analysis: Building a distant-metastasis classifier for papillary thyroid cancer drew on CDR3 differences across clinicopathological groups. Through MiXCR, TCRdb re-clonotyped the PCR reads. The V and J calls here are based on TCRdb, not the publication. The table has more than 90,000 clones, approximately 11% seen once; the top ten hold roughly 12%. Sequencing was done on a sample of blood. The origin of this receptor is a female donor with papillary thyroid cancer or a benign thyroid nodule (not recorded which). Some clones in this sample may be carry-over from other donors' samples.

The DNA of the CDR3 is TGTGCCAGCAGATCGCGATCGGGTCAGCCCCAGCATTTT. This encodes CASRSRSGQPQHF. The chain recombines TRBV2 with TRBJ1-5; D is unclear. The CDR3 extends over 13 amino acids. CDR1 and CDR2 (germline): SNHLY, FYNNEI. The germline V and J ends were trimmed by 6 bases and 6 bases, with 12 bases remaining between them.